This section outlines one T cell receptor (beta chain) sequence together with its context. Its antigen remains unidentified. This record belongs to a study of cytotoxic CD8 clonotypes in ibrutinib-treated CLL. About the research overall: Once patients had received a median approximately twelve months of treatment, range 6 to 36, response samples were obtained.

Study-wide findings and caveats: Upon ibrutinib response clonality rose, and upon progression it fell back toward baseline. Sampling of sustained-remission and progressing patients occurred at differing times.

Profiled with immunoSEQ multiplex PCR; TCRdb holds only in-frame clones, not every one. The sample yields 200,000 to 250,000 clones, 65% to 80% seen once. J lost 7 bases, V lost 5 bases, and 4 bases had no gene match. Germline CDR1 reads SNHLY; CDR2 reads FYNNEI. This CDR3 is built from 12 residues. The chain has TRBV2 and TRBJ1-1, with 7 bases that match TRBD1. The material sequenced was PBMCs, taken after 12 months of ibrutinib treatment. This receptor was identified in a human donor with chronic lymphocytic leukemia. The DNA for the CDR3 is TGTGCCAGCAGTAAAACAGGGGTTGAAGCTTTCTTT. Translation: CASSKTGVEAFF. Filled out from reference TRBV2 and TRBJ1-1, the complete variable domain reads EPEVTQTPSHQVTQMGQEVILRCVPISNHLYFYWYRQILGQKVEFLVSFYNNEISEKSEIFDDQFSVERPDGSNFTLKIRSTKLEDSAMYFCASSKTGVEAFFGQGTRLTVV.